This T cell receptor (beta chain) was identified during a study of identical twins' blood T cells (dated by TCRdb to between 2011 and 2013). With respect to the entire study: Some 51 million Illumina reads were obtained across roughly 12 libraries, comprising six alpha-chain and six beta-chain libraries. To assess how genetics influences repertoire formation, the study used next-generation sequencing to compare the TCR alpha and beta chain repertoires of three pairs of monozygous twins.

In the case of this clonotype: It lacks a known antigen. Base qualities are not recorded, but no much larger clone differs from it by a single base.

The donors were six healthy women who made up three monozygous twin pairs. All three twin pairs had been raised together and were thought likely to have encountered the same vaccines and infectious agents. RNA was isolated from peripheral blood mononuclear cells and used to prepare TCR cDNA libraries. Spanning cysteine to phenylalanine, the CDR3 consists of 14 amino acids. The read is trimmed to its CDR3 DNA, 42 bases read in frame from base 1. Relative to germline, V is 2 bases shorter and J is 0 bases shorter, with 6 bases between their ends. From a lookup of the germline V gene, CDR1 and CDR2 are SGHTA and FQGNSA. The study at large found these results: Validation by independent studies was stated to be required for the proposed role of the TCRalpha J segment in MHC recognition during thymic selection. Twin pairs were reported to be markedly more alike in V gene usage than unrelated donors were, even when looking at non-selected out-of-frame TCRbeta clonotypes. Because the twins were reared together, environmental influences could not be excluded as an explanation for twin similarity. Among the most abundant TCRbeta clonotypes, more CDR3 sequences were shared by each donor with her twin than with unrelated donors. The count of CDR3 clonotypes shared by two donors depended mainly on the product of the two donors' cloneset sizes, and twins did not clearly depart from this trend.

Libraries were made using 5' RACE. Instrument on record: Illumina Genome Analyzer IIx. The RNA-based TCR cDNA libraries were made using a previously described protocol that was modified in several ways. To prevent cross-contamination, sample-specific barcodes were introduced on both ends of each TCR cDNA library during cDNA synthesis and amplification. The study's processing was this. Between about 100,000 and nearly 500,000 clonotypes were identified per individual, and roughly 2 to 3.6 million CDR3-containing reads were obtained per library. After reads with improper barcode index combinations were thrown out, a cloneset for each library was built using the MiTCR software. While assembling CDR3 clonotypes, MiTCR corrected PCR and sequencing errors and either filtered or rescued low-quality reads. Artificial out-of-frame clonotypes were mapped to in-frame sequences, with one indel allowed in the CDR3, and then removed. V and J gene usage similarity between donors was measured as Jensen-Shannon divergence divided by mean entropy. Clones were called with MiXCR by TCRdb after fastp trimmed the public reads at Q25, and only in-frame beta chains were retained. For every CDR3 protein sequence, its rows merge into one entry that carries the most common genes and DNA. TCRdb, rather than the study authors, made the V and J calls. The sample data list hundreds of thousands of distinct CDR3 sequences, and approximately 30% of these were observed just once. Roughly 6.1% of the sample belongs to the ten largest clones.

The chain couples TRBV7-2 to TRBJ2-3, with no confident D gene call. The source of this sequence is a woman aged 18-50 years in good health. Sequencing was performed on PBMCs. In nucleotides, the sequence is TGTGCCAGCAGCTTACAGGCTAGCACAGATACGCAGTATTTT. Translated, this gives CASSLQASTDTQYF.